The 20 T cell receptor beta chains given below trace back to one sample, sequenced in a study of blood T cell repertoires in COVID-19. The data were produced by immunoSEQ multiplex PCR, yet TCRdb's version contains in-frame clones alone and is incomplete. The sample has over 65,000 clones; over 85% are singletons. Material for sequencing was peripheral blood. The receptor source for this set is a human donor in a cohort sampled during active COVID-19.

V gene TRBV28 combines with J gene TRBJ2-7; 7 bases are shared with TRBD1. V dropped 8 bases and J dropped 1; count of bases not matched to a gene: 8. The CDR3 is 14 amino acids. CDR1 and CDR2 (germline): MDHEN, SYDVKM. The CDR3 region is CASGPGQQSYEQYF. The CDR3 DNA reads as TGTGCCAGCGGACCGGGACAGCAATCCTACGAGCAGTACTTC.

This clone showed up just once. The V gene is TRBV10-3, the J gene TRBJ2-3, with 8 bases matching TRBD1. V lost 4 bases, J lost 1 base, and 7 bases stayed unmatched. The CDR3 has 16 amino acids. Germline CDR1 and CDR2: ENHRY and SYGVKD. As DNA, the CDR3 is TGTGCCATCAGTGGGTCCGGGACAGGTGGCACAGATACGCAGTATTTT. This gives the protein CAISGSGTGGTDTQYF.

The chain is built from TRBV13 and TRBJ1-3; 8 nucleotides line up with TRBD1. This CDR3 spans 16 amino acids. J lost 4 bases, V lost 3 bases, and 8 bases had no gene match. Germline V CDR1 and CDR2: PRHDT, FYEKMQ (reference sequence). Written as DNA, the CDR3 is TGTGCCAGCAGCTTTGGACAGGGTTTTTACGGAAACACCATATATTTT. Amino acids: CASSFGQGFYGNTIYF.

In its sample, this clone was seen a few times. For the CDR3, the DNA is TGCGCCAGCAGCTTGGATGGCTACAGCTACGAGCAGTACTTC. As protein: CASSLDGYSYEQYF. The gene calls are TRBV5-1 and TRBJ2-7; the D is unclear. Germline lookup yields CDR1 SGHRS and CDR2 YFSETQ. The CDR3 loop spans 14 amino acids. Deletions cut 0 bases from V and 3 bases from J, with 10 bases between. The variable domain in full, completed from reference TRBV5-1 and TRBJ2-7, reads KAGVTQTPRYLIKTRGQQVTLSCSPISGHRSVSWYQQTPGQGLQFLFEYFSETQRNKGNFPGRFSGRQFSNSRSEMNVSTLELGDSALYLCASSLDGYSYEQYFGPGTRLTVT.

The chain's CDR3 is CATSRDRGGYGYTF. The CDR3 DNA is TGTGCCACCAGCAGAGACAGGGGCGGCTATGGCTACACCTTC. The V gene is TRBV15, the J gene TRBJ1-2; D possibly corresponds to TRBD1 (6 bases). The CDR3 covers 14 residues. CDR1 and CDR2 from the germline V gene are LNHNV and YYDKDF (reference sequence). V gave up 0 bases and J gave up 4 bases, with 9 bases separating them.

The rearrangement links TRBV5-4 to TRBJ1-1; a weak D match, TRBD1 (6 bases). The length of the CDR3 is 13 residues. Germline CDR1 is SGHNT and CDR2 is YYREEE (reference sequence). Trimming cost V 1 base and J 4 bases, with 8 bases left between them. The CDR3 reads CASSLLGGTEAFF. The CDR3 nucleotides are TGTGCCAGCAGCTTGTTAGGGGGCACTGAAGCTTTCTTT.

This clone came up a few times. The chain couples TRBV11-2 to TRBJ2-5; 7 bases agree with TRBD1. Per germline, CDR1 SGHAT and CDR2 FQNNGV. CDR3 size: 13 residues. J gave up 3 bases and V 5 bases, and 3 bases lay outside the gene matches. In nucleotides, the CDR3 is TGTGCCAGCAGCACAGACAGGGAAGAGACCCAGTACTTC. Amino acids: CASSTDREETQYF.

The CDR3 sequence is CASSLPEGQNNEQFF. DNA for the CDR3: TGTGCCAGCAGTCTGCCGGAGGGACAGAACAATGAGCAGTTCTTC. The genes are TRBV28 and TRBJ2-1; TRBD1 might be the D (7 bases). This CDR3 contains 15 residues. Trimming took off 5 bases at V and 5 bases at J, with 16 bases between the two ends. CDR1 and CDR2 (germline): MDHEN, SYDVKM.

The rearrangement links TRBV12-3 or TRBV12-4 to TRBJ1-3, with 7 bases lining up with TRBD1. The trim removed 3 bases at V and 14 bases at J, leaving 7 bases unmatched. The CDR3 length is 12 residues. CDR3 loop: CASSFSGDSLYF. The CDR3 DNA reads TGTGCCAGCAGTTTTTCGGGGGACAGCCTATATTTT.

This clone was seen once. The rearrangement joins TRBV7-2 to TRBJ2-7, with D perhaps matching TRBD2 (7 bases). The CDR3 totals 18 residues. Trimming shortened V by 1 base and J by 1 base, and 20 bases separated the two germline ends. CDR1 and CDR2 from the germline V gene are SGHTA and FQGNSA. The chain's CDR3 is CASSLVGGRGGPSYEQYF. The CDR3 DNA is TGTGCCAGCAGCTTAGTTGGGGGTAGGGGGGGGCCGTCCTACGAGCAGTACTTC.

The V call is TRBV19, the J call TRBJ2-2; possibly TRBD1 for D (5 bases). Germline V gene lookup returns CDR1 LNHDA and CDR2 SQIVND (reference sequence). The CDR3 is made up of 15 amino acids. Trimming took off 5 bases at V and 5 bases at J, with 15 bases between the two ends. This CDR3 is CASSAQRSGTGELFF. Written as DNA, the CDR3 is TGTGCCAGTAGTGCCCAACGCTCAGGGACCGGGGAGCTGTTTTTT.

This chain uses TRBV7-2 with TRBJ2-7, with TRBD1 matching over 9 bases. This CDR3 is built from 15 residues. V lost 3 bases and J lost 3; bases outside the gene matches: 6. The germline V gene encodes CDR1 SGHTA and CDR2 FQGNSA. CDR3 in amino acids: CASSFSGTGFYEQYF. In DNA, the CDR3 is TGTGCCAGCAGCTTCTCCGGGACAGGGTTCTACGAGCAGTACTTC.

The rearrangement joins TRBV6-5 to TRBJ1-1; 7 bases map to TRBD1. Germline loops: CDR1 MNHEY, CDR2 SVGAGI. The J segment lost 2 bases and the V segment lost 4 bases, leaving 4 bases of the junction unmatched. This CDR3 contains 14 residues. The CDR3 coding sequence is TGTGCCAGCAGTTTAAGGGGGCCCAACACTGAAGCTTTCTTT. Its translation: CASSLRGPNTEAFF.

V gene TRBV27 combines with J gene TRBJ1-5; D is undetermined. There are 15 residues in the CDR3. Germline-derived CDR1 and CDR2 are MNHEY and SMNVEV (reference sequence). Trimming removed 2 bases from V and 0 bases from J, with 8 bases in between. CDR3 residues: CASSLIADSNQPQHF. CDR3 nucleotide sequence: TGTGCCAGCAGTTTAATCGCAGATAGCAATCAGCCCCAGCATTTT.

The chain has TRBV7-2 and TRBJ2-5, with 7 bases lining up with TRBD2. Trimming took 1 base from V and 6 from J; bases not matched to a gene: 5. CDR1 and CDR2 (germline): SGHTA, FQGNSA. This CDR3 is 14 amino acids long. In DNA form, the CDR3 reads TGTGCCAGCAGCTTAGTCCGCGGGAGTCAGACCCAGTACTTC. It specifies CASSLVRGSQTQYF.

This chain joins TRBV5-5 and TRBJ2-7; 9 bases agree with TRBD1. V was clipped by 0 bases and J by 3 bases; unmatched bases: 4. The CDR3 length is 15 residues. From germline, CDR1 is SGHKS and CDR2 YYEKEE (reference sequence). CDR3 amino acids: CASSLATGGDYEQYF. In DNA, the CDR3 is TGTGCCAGCAGCTTGGCAACAGGGGGCGACTACGAGCAGTACTTC. The full variable domain, rest sourced from reference TRBV5-5 and TRBJ2-7, is DAGVTQSPTHLIKTRGQQVTLRCSPISGHKSVSWYQQVLGQGPQFIFQYYEKEERGRGNFPDRFSARQFPNYSSELNVNALLLGDSALYLCASSLATGGDYEQYFGPGTRLTVT.

The chain combines TRBV7-2 with TRBJ2-2; TRBD2 might be the D (6 bases). This CDR3 has 13 amino acids. Per the germline V gene, CDR1 is SGHTA and CDR2 is FQGNSA. The V end lost 3 bases, the J end lost 4 bases, and 6 bases lay between the germline ends. Here the CDR3 DNA reads TGTGCCAGCAGCTTCGGGGGCACCGGGGAGCTGTTTTTT. Translation gives CASSFGGTGELFF.

The chain has TRBV24-1 and TRBJ2-2, with 10 bases identical to TRBD1. The CDR3 length is 17 residues. The germline V gene has CDR1 KGHDR and CDR2 SFDVKD. V lost 1 base and J lost 7; bases outside the gene matches: 8. The DNA of the CDR3 is TGTGCCACCAGTGATTTAAGGACAGGGGGTTGGGACGGGGAGCTGTTTTTT. It encodes CATSDLRTGGWDGELFF.

The chain is built from TRBV5-1 and TRBJ2-3; 7 bases match TRBD2. Germline CDR1 is SGHRS and CDR2 is YFSETQ. V trimming: 0 bases; J trimming: 2 bases; junction bases outside the gene matches: 6. The CDR3 is 16 amino acids. The CDR3 nucleotides are TGCGCCAGCAGCTTGGGGTCTAGCGGTATCACAGATACGCAGTATTTT. As protein: CASSLGSSGITDTQYF.

The gene calls are TRBV30 and TRBJ1-5; possible D gene TRBD1, 6 bases. With 0 bases removed from V and 6 bases from J, the gap between germline ends came to 9 bases. The germline gives CDR1 GTSNPN, CDR2 SVGIG (reference sequence). The CDR3 consists of 13 residues. CDR3 sequence reads: CAWSVAGAQPQHF. Written as DNA, the CDR3 is TGTGCCTGGAGTGTAGCAGGGGCTCAGCCCCAGCATTTT.